A selection of T cell receptor beta chains follows, all from one sample in a study of patients and donors after allogeneic stem cell transplantation. TCRdb re-called the RT-PCR reads with MiXCR, one entry per CDR3 protein. The repertoire holds about 160,000 distinct CDR3 sequences, approximately 30% seen once, with less than 3.5% in the top ten. Sequencing input: blood, either unsorted or a sorted T cell fraction (not recorded which). The receptor source for this set is a human donor who was either an allogeneic HSCT recipient or a stem cell or donor lymphocyte infusion donor (not recorded which). It is not recorded whose cells these are; they may come from a transplant donor. CDR3s include the opening cysteine and the closing phenylalanine or tryptophan. A D gene is named only where the DNA matches it firmly. The size entry is marked missing in some rows and otherwise reads once, few, many or a size class.

abundance	v_gene	j_gene	d_gene	CDR3nt	CDR3aa
few	TRBV29-1	TRBJ2-5	TRBD2	TGCAGCGTTGAACTAGCGGGAGCGTTCGAGACCCAGTACTTC	CSVELAGAFETQYF
-	TRBV5-1	TRBJ2-1	-	TGCGCCAGCAGCCTTGCTAATGAGCAGTTCTTC	CASSLANEQFF
-	TRBV29-1	TRBJ2-7	-	TGCAGCGCAACGGACAACCGCTACGAGCAGTACTTC	CSATDNRYEQYF
-	TRBV6-5	TRBJ2-7	TRBD2	TGTGCCAGCAGTTACCTGGGACTAGCGGAAGTCGAGCAGTACTTC	CASSYLGLAEVEQYF
-	TRBV7-3	TRBJ2-6	-	TGTGCCAGCAGCTACCCGATGGGCTCTGGGGCCAACGTCCTGACTTTC	CASSYPMGSGANVLTF
-	TRBV7-2	TRBJ1-4	TRBD1	TGTGCCAGCAGCTTACGCCTGGACAGGCACCCTATGGCAACTAATGAAAAACTGTTTTTT	CASSLRLDRHPMATNEKLFF
-	TRBV27	TRBJ2-7	TRBD1	TGTGCCAGCAGTTGGGTAGGGGGCGCCAGCTCCTACGAGCAGTACTTC	CASSWVGGASSYEQYF
few	TRBV12-3/TRBV12-4	TRBJ2-1	-	TGTGCCAGCAGTACCCTAGAGATCAATGAGCAGTTCTTC	CASSTLEINEQFF
few	TRBV7-6	TRBJ2-5	TRBD2	TGTGCCAGCAGCTTATACCCTAGCGGGACTTCGGGGGAAGAGACCCAGTACTTC	CASSLYPSGTSGEETQYF
-	TRBV11-3	TRBJ1-5	-	TGTGCCAGCAGCTTAAGGAAAAGGAGCAATCAGCCCCAGCATTTT	CASSLRKRSNQPQHF
-	TRBV27	TRBJ2-5	-	TGTGCCAGCAGTTTGGGTGGTCGGGAGACCCAGTACTTC	CASSLGGRETQYF
-	TRBV5-5	TRBJ1-5	-	TGTGCCAGCAGCTATCAGACAGGCCCCAATCAGCCCCAGCATTTT	CASSYQTGPNQPQHF
-	TRBV20-1	TRBJ2-7	TRBD2	TGCAGTTTAGCGGGAGACTACGAGCAGTACTTC	CSLAGDYEQYF
few	TRBV11-2	TRBJ2-1	-	TGTGCCAGCAGCCCAACCAACGGGAATGAGCAGTTCTTC	CASSPTNGNEQFF
few	TRBV4-1	TRBJ2-7	-	TGCGCCAGCAGCCAAGATAAGTACGCAGTAAACTACGAGCAGTACTTC	CASSQDKYAVNYEQYF
few	TRBV4-1	TRBJ2-1	TRBD1	TGCGCCAGCAGCCGAAGAGGGGGCCTTGACAATGAGCAGTTCTTC	CASSRRGGLDNEQFF
-	TRBV28	TRBJ2-5	-	TGTGCCAGCAGTATCAAATTCGGGACCCAGTACTTC	CASSIKFGTQYF
-	TRBV7-9	TRBJ2-7	-	TGTGCCAGCAGCTTAGCAGGGGAGTACGAGCAGTACTTC	CASSLAGEYEQYF
-	TRBV7-9	TRBJ1-3	-	TGTGCCAGCAGCCGCTTTAGGGCCTCCTCTGGAAACACCATATATTTT	CASSRFRASSGNTIYF
-	TRBV7-6	TRBJ2-7	-	TGTGCCAGCAGCCCTCGTCCCGGGACAACGCCAATATCCGGATACGAGCAGTACTTC	CASSPRPGTTPISGYEQYF
many	TRBV21-1	TRBJ1-4	-	TGTGCCAGCAGCAAAGCGTGGGGACAGCCTAATGAAAAACTGTTTTTT	CASSKAWGQPNEKLFF
-	TRBV20-1	TRBJ2-7	TRBD2	TGCAGTGCTAGCGTCGCGGGAGTCGGATCCTACGAGCAGTACTTC	CSASVAGVGSYEQYF
few	TRBV21-1	TRBJ2-4	-	TGTGCCAGCAGCAAGGGACTAGCGGGCGACTTAGCCAAAAACATTCAGTACTTC	CASSKGLAGDLAKNIQYF
few	TRBV28	TRBJ2-7	-	TGTGCCAGCAGTGCATTCCCCTACGAGCAGTACTTC	CASSAFPYEQYF
few	TRBV6-5	TRBJ1-5	-	TGTGCCAGCCAAAATTGGTACAGGTCCCTCAATCAGCCCCAGCATTTT	CASQNWYRSLNQPQHF
-	TRBV3-1	TRBJ2-7	-	TGTGCCAGCAGCCAAGATTACCTTTACTACGAGCAGTACTTC	CASSQDYLYYEQYF
-	TRBV11-3	TRBJ1-1	-	TGTGCCAGCAGCTTAGTGAGGGAGGGAAGGGTGGACACTGAAGCTTTCTTT	CASSLVREGRVDTEAFF
once	TRBV4-1	TRBJ1-5	-	TGCGCCAGCAGCCAAGTGGGGGCAGCGAATCAGCCCCAGCATTTT	CASSQVGAANQPQHF
few	TRBV5-1	TRBJ1-4	-	TGCGCCAGCAGAGTGTTCGGACAGCAAGAAAAACTGTTTTTT	CASRVFGQQEKLFF
-	TRBV24-1	TRBJ2-1	TRBD2	TGTGCCACCAGTGATTTTGGAGCGGGAGGGCCCGGGGAGCAGTTCTTC	CATSDFGAGGPGEQFF
-	TRBV10-3	TRBJ2-1	TRBD1	TGTGCCATCAAGGGACAGGGCCTTAATGAGCAGTTCTTC	CAIKGQGLNEQFF
-	TRBV5-1	TRBJ2-2	TRBD1	TGCGCCAGCAGAGACAGGGCTAACACCGGGGAGCTGTTTTTT	CASRDRANTGELFF
-	TRBV2	TRBJ2-7	TRBD2	TGTGCCACCAGGACTAGCGGAAGCTCCTACGAGCAGTACTTC	CATRTSGSSYEQYF
-	TRBV29-1	TRBJ2-2	TRBD2	TGCAGCTCCCGACTAGCGGGAGGGACCGGGGAGCTGTTTTTT	CSSRLAGGTGELFF
-	TRBV3-1	TRBJ2-7	TRBD2	TGTGCCAGCAGCCAACGACGGACTAGCGACCACTACGAGCAGTACTTC	CASSQRRTSDHYEQYF
many	TRBV6-5	TRBJ1-1	-	TGTGCCAGCAGTTACTCGAGACTGGGCCCCACTGAAGCTTTCTTT	CASSYSRLGPTEAFF